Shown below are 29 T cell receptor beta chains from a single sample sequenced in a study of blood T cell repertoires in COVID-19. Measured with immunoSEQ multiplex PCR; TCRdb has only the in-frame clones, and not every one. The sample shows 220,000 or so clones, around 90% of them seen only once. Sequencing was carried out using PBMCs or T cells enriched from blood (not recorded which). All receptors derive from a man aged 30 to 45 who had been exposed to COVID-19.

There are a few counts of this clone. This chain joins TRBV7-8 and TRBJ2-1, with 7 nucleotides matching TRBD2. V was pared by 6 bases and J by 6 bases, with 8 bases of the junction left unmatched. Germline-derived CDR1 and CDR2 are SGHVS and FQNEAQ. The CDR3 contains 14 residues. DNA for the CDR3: TGTGCCAGCAGTCCTAGCGGAGGCTTCAATGAGCAGTTCTTC. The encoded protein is CASSPSGGFNEQFF.

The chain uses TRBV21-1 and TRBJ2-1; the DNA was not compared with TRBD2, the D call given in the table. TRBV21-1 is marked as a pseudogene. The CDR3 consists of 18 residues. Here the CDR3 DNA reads TGTGCCAGCAGCAAAGCTGAGGGCCCCTGGGGATTTTTGAATGAGCAGTTCTTC. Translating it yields CASSKAEGPWGFLNEQFF.

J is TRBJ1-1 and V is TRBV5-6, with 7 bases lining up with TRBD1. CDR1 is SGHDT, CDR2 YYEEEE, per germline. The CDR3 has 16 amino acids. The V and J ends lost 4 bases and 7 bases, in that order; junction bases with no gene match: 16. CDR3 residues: CASSQQTGTWGGEAFF. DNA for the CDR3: TGTGCCAGCAGCCAGCAGACAGGGACCTGGGGAGGTGAAGCTTTCTTT. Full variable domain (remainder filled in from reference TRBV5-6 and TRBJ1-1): DAGVTQSPTHLIKTRGQQVTLRCSPKSGHDTVSWYQQALGQGPQFIFQYYEEEERQRGNFPDRFSGHQFPNYSSELNVNALLLGDSALYLCASSQQTGTWGGEAFFGQGTRLTVV.

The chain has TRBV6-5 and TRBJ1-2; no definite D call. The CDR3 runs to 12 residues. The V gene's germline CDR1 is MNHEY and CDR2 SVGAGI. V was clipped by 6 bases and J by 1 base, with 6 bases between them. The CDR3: CASRVGNYGYTF. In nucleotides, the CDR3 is TGTGCCAGCAGGGTCGGTAACTATGGCTACACCTTC.

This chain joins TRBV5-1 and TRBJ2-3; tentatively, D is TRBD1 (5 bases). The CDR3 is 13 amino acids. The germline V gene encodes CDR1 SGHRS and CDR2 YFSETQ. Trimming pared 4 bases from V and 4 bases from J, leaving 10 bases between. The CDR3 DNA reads TGCGCCAGCAGCAAACGACAGTCAGATACGCAGTATTTT. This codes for CASSKRQSDTQYF.

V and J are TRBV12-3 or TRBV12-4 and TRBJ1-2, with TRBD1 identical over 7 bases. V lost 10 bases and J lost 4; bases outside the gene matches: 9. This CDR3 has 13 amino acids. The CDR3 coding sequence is TGTGCCACCAATTTAGGGGGCCCCTATGGCTACACCTTC. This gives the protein CATNLGGPYGYTF.

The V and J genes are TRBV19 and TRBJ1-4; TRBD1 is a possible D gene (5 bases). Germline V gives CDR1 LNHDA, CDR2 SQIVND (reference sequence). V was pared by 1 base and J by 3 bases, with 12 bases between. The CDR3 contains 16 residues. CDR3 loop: CASSIATTDPNEKLFF. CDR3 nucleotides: TGTGCCAGTAGTATAGCCACGACAGATCCTAATGAAAAACTGTTTTTT.

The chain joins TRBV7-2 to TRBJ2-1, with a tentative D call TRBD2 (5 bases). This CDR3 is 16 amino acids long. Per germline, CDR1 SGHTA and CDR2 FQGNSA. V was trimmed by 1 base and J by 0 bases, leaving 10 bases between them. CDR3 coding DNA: TGTGCCAGCAGCTTAGTGGCGGGCACCTCCTACAATGAGCAGTTCTTC. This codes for CASSLVAGTSYNEQFF.

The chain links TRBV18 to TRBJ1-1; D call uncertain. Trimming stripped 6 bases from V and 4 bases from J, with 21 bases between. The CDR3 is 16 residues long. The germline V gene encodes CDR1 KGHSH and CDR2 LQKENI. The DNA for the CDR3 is TGTGCCAGCTCTATAAGGGAGTATCCCCAGAGCACTGAAGCTTTCTTT. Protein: CASSIREYPQSTEAFF. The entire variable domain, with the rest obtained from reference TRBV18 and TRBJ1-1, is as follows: NAGVMQNPRHLVRRRGQEARLRCSPMKGHSHVYWYRQLPEEGLKFMVYLQKENIIDESGMPKERFSAEFPKEGPSILRIQQVVRGDSAAYFCASSIREYPQSTEAFFGQGTRLTVV.

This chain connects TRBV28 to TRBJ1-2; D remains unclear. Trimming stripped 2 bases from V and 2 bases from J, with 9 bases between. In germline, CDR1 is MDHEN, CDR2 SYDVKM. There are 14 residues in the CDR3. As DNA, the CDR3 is TGTGCCAGCAGTTTAGGTACAGTCAACTATGGCTACACCTTC. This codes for CASSLGTVNYGYTF.

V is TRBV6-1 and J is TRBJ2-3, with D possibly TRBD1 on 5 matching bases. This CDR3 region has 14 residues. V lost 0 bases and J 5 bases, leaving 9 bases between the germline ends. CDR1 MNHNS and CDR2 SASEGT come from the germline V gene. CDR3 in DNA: TGTGCCAGCAGTGAAGCAGGGGCGCAAGATACGCAGTATTTT. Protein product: CASSEAGAQDTQYF.

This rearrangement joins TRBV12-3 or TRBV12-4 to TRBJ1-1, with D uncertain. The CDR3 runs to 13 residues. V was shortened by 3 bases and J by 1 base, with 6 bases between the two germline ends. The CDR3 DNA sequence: TGTGCCAGCAGTTTGGGCAGGAACACTGAAGCTTTCTTT. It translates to CASSLGRNTEAFF.

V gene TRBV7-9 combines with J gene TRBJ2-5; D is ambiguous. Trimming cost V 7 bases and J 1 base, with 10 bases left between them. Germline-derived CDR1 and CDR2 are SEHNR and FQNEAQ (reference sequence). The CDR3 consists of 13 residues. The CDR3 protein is CASKIDTQETQYF. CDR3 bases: TGTGCCAGCAAAATCGACACCCAAGAGACCCAGTACTTC.

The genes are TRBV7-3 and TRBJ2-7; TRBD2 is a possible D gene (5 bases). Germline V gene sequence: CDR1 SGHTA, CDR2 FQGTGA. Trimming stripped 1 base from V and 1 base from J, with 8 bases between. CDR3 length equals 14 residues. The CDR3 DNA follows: TGTGCCAGCAGCTTAAGTGGCGGGTCCTACGAGCAGTACTTC. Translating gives CASSLSGGSYEQYF.

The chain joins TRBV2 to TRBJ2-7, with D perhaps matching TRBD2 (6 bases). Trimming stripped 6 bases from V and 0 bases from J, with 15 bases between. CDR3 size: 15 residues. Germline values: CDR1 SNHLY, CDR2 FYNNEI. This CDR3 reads CASRGLWGDSYEQYF. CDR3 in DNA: TGTGCCAGCAGAGGCTTATGGGGGGACTCCTACGAGCAGTACTTC.

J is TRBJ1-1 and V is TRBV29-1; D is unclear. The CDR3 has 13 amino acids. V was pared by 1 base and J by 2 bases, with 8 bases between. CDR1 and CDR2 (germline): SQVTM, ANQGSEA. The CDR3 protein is CSVEGQSNTEAFF. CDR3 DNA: TGCAGCGTTGAAGGGCAATCAAACACTGAAGCTTTCTTT. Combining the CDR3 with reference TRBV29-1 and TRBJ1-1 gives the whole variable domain SAVISQKPSRDICQRGTSLTIQCQVDSQVTMMFWYRQQPGQSLTLIATANQGSEATYESGFVIDKFPISRPNLTFSTLTVSNMSPEDSSIYLCSVEGQSNTEAFFGQGTRLTVV.

CDR3 in DNA: TGCAGTGCTAGTGCGGGGAACGAGCAGTACTTC. Protein sequence: CSASAGNEQYF. V usage is TRBV20-1 and J usage is TRBJ2-7, with D perhaps matching TRBD2 (6 bases). CDR1 is DFQATT and CDR2 is SNEGSKA in the germline V gene (reference sequence). CDR3 length: 11 amino acids. With 3 bases removed from V and 5 bases from J, the gap between germline ends came to 8 bases.

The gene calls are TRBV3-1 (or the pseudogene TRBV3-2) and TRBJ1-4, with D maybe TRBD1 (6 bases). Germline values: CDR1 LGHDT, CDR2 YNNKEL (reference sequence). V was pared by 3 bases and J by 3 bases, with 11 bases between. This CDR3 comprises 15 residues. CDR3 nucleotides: TGTGCCAGCAGCCACGGGGGGCGGGCTAATGAAAAACTGTTTTTT. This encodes CASSHGGRANEKLFF.

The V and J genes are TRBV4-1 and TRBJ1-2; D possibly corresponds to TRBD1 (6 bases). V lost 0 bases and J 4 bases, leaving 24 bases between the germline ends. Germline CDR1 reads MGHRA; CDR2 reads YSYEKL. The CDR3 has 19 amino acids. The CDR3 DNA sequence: TGCGCCAGCAGCCAAGATCTGACAGGACATACGAGTAGTAGCTATGGCTACACCTTC. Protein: CASSQDLTGHTSSSYGYTF.

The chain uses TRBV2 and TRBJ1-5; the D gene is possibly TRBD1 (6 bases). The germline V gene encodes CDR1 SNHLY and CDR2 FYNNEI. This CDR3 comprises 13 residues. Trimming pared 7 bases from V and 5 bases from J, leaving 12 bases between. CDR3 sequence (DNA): TGTGCCAGCATAACAGGGTGGGATCAGCCCCAGCATTTT. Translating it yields CASITGWDQPQHF.

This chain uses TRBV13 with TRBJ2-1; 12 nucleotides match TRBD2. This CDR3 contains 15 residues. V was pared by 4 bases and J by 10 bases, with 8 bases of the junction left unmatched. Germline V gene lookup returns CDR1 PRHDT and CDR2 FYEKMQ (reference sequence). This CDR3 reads CASSSLAGGSREQFF. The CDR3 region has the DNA TGTGCCAGCAGCTCCCTAGCGGGGGGGTCCAGAGAGCAGTTCTTC.

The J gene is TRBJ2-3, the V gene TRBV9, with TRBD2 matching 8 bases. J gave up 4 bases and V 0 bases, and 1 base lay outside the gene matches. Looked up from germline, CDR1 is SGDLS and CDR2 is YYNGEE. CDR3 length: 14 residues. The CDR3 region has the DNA TGTGCCAGCAGCGTAGTAGCGGGGTCAGATACGCAGTATTTT. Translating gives CASSVVAGSDTQYF.

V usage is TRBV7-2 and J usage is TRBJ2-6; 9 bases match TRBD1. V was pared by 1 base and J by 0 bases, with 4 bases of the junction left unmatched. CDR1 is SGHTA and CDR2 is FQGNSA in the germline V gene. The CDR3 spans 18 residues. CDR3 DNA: TGTGCCAGCAGCTTAGTTACAGGGGGCAACTCTGGGGCCAACGTCCTGACTTTC. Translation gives CASSLVTGGNSGANVLTF.

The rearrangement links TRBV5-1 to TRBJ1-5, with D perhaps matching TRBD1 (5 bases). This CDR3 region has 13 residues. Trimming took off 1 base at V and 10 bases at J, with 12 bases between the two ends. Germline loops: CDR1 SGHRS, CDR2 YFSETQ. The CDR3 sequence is CASSLWGEEPQHF. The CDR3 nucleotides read TGCGCCAGCAGCTTGTGGGGGGAGGAACCCCAGCATTTT.

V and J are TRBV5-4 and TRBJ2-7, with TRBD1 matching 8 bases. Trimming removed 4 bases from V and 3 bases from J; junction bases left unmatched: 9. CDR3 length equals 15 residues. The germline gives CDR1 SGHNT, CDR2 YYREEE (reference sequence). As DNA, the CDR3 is TGTGCCAGCAGCGGGGGACCGGGACAGGTCTACGAGCAGTACTTC. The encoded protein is CASSGGPGQVYEQYF.

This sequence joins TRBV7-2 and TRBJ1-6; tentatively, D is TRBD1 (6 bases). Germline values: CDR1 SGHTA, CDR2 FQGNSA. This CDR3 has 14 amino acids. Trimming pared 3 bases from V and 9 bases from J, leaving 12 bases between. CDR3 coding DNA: TGTGCCAGCAGCTTGCTAGGGGGTACTTCACCCCTCCACTTT. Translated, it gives CASSLLGGTSPLHF. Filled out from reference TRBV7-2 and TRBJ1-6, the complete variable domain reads GAGVSQSPSNKVTEKGKDVELRCDPISGHTALYWYRQSLGQGLEFLIYFQGNSAPDKSGLPSDRFSAERTGGSVSTLTIQRTQQEDSAVYLCASSLLGGTSPLHFGNGTRLTVT.

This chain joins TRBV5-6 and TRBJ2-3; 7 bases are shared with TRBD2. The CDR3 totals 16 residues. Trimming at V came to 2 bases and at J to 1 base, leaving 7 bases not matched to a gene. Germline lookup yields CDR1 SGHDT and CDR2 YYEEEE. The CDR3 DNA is TGTGCCAGCAGCTTTGAACTAGCGAAGGGCACAGATACGCAGTATTTT. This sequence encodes CASSFELAKGTDTQYF.

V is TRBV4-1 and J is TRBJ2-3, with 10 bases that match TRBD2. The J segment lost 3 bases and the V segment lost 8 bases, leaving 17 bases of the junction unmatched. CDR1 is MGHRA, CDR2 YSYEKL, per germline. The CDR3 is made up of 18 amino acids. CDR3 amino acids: CASGREIAGGLGTDTQYF. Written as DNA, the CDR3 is TGCGCCAGCGGGCGGGAGATAGCGGGGGGTTTGGGAACAGATACGCAGTATTTT.

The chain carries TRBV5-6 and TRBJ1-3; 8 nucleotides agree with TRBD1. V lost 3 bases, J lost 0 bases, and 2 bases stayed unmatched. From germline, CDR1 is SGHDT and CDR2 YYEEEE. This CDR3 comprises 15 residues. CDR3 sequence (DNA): TGTGCCAGCAGCTCGGGGACAGGCTCTGGAAACACCATATATTTT. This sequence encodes CASSSGTGSGNTIYF.